This TCR beta chain was observed in a study of blood T cell repertoires in COVID-19. Study-wide context: COVID-19 samples from acute and convalescent phases originated in the United States, Italy and Spain. The analysed material was cDNA or gDNA that came from T cells, B-cell-depleted T cells, or PBMCs.

This clone was observed once. Methods used by the authors: Scientists estimated how many nucleated cells there were by amplifying reference gene primers. Method: immunoSEQ multiplex PCR; TCRdb's copy keeps in-frame clones and lacks some. For V, J and clone size, that table is used; D and trimming come from the DNA. The sample includes around 50,000 clones, about nine tenths of them seen just once. Germline loops: CDR1 GTSNPN, CDR2 SVGIG (reference sequence). The CDR3 consists of 13 residues. V lost 3 bases, J lost 6 bases, and 15 bases lay in between. This clonotype was obtained from a man between 65 and 85 years old with acute or convalescent COVID-19. Sequencing used peripheral blood. The chain recombines TRBV30 with TRBJ2-7; D is unclear. CDR3 sequence (DNA): TGTGCCTGGAGCCACGTAGGAGCCGGCGAGCAGTACTTC. It is translated as CAWSHVGAGEQYF.